This T cell receptor beta chain was obtained from a study of blood T cell repertoires in COVID-19. The overall study: Material from acute and convalescent COVID-19 was sourced from the United States, Italy and Spain. T cells, B-cell-depleted T cells, or PBMCs provided the cDNA or gDNA that served as material.

During active infection, Seattle patients enrolled and were then monitored through disease. This CDR3 is built from 17 residues. V gave up 5 bases and J gave up 3 bases, with 20 bases separating them. Germline lookup yields CDR1 MNHNY and CDR2 SVGAGI (reference sequence). Original processing methods: Reference gene primers were amplified, and this amplification served to estimate nucleated cell counts. Data came from immunoSEQ multiplex PCR; TCRdb stores just in-frame clones and leaves some out. The DNA gave D and trimming, while V, J and clone size come from that table. The sample carries about 89,000 clones, nearly 80% recorded once.

Sequencing was carried out using peripheral blood. The J gene is TRBJ1-5, the V gene TRBV6-6, with a tentative D call TRBD1 (6 bases). The TCR comes from a man aged 65-85 years with COVID-19, enrolled during active disease. This chain's CDR3 is CASSRGGGRTVNQPQHF. The CDR3 nucleotides are TGTGCCAGCAGTCGAGGGGGGGGTCGTACAGTCAATCAGCCCCAGCATTTT.